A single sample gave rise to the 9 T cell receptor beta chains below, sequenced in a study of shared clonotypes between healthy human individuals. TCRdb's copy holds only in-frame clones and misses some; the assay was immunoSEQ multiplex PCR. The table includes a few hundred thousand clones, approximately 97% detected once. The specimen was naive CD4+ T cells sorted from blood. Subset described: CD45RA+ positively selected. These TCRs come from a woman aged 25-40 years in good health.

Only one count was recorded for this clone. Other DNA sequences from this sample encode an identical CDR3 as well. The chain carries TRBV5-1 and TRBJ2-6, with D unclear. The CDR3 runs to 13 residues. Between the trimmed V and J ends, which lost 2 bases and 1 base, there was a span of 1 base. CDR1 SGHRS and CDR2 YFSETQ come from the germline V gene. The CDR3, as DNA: TGCGCCAGCAGCTTATCTGGGGCCAACGTCCTGACTTTC. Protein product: CASSLSGANVLTF.

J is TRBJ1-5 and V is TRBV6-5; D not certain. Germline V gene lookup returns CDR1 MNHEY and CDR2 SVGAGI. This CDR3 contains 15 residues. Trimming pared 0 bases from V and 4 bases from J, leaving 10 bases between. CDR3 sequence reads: CASSYSPDGNQPQHF. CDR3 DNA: TGTGCCAGCAGTTACTCTCCCGACGGTAATCAGCCCCAGCATTTT.

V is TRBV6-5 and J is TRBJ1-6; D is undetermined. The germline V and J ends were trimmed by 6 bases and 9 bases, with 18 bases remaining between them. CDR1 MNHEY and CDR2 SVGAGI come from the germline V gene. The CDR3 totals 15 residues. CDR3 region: CASSRSWIRGSPLHF. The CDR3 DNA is TGTGCCAGCAGCCGAAGTTGGATACGGGGTTCACCCCTCCACTTT.

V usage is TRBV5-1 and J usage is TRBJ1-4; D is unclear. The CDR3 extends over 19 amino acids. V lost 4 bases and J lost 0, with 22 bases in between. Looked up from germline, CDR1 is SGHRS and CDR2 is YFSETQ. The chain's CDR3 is CASSLSPADQVATNEKLFF. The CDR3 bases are TGCGCCAGCAGCCTATCTCCAGCAGACCAGGTTGCAACTAATGAAAAACTGTTTTTT.

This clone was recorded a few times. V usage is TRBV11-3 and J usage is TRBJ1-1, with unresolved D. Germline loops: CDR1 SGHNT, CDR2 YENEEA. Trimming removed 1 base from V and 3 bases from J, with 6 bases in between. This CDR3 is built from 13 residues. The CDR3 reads CASSLGRDTEAFF. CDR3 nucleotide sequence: TGTGCCAGCAGCTTAGGAAGGGACACTGAAGCTTTCTTT.

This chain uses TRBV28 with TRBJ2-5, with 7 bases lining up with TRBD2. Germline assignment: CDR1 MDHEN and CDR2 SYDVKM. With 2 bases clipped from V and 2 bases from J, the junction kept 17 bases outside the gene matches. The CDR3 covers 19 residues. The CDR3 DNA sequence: TGTGCCAGCAGTTTAGGCGGGAGAGCTCTGTATACCTTTCAAGAGACCCAGTACTTC. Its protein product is CASSLGGRALYTFQETQYF.

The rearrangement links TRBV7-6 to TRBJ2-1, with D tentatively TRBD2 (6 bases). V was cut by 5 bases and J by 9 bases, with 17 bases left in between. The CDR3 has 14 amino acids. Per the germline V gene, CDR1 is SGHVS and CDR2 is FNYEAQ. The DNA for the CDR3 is TGTGCCAGCAGCCCGTCATCGGGAGCGGCTGAGCAGTTCTTC. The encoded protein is CASSPSSGAAEQFF.

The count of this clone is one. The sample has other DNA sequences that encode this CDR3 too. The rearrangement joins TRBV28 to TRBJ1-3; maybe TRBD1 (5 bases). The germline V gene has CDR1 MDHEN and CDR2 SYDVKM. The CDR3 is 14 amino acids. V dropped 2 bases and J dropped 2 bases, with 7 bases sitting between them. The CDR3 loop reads CASSLGGAGNTIYF. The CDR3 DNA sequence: TGTGCCAGCAGTTTAGGGGGTGCTGGAAACACCATATATTTT.

CDR3 protein: CASTSGQGDEKLFF. In DNA, the CDR3 is TGTGCCAGCACCTCGGGACAAGGGGATGAAAAACTGTTTTTT. The chain has TRBV28 and TRBJ1-4, with a tentative D call TRBD1 (6 bases). The CDR3 length is 14 residues. Trimming pared 7 bases from V and 6 bases from J, leaving 15 bases between. Germline values: CDR1 MDHEN, CDR2 SYDVKM.